A selection of T cell receptor beta chains follows, all from one sample in a study of identical twins. TCRdb re-called the 5' RACE reads through MiXCR, storing one row per CDR3 protein. The sample has some 500,000 distinct CDR3 sequences, over 12% seen once. These data also formed part of another study, on yellow fever vaccine responses in identical twins.

The sample taken for sequencing was CD4+ T cells sorted from blood. These receptors all stem from a young woman in good health. Both conserved end residues are part of each CDR3. The D gene is left open where the match is weak. Expanded clones get a size class; other rows say once, few or many, or leave the size out.

TRBJ1-6 | . | many | TRBV3-1 | CASSLYSPGRGYSPLHF | TGTGCCAGCAGCCTTTATTCCCCGGGACGGGGTTATTCACCCCTCCACTTT
TRBJ2-1 | . | few | TRBV6-1 | CASSGLVSNEQFF | TGTGCCAGCAGTGGGCTAGTGAGCAATGAGCAGTTCTTC
TRBJ1-6 | . | few | TRBV20-1 | CSAFSGINSPLHF | TGCAGTGCTTTCTCTGGGATCAATTCACCCCTCCACTTT
TRBJ2-5 | . | many | TRBV12-3/TRBV12-4 | CASTRQGFQETQYF | TGTGCCAGCACAAGGCAGGGGTTCCAAGAGACCCAGTACTTC
TRBJ2-1 | TRBD1 | . | TRBV12-3/TRBV12-4 | CASSQGTGSGFDNEQFF | TGTGCCAGCAGCCAGGGGACAGGGAGTGGGTTTGACAATGAGCAGTTCTTC
TRBJ1-6 | . | . | TRBV20-1 | CSARPTTDSSYNSPLHF | TGCAGTGCTAGACCAACAACGGATAGCTCCTATAATTCACCCCTCCACTTT
TRBJ2-2 | . | few | TRBV18 | CASSPRGLRTGELFF | TGTGCCAGCTCACCACGGGGCCTACGCACCGGGGAGCTGTTTTTT
TRBJ2-3 | . | many | TRBV3-1 | CASTPLGVTDTQYF | TGTGCCAGCACCCCGTTGGGTGTCACAGATACGCAGTATTTT
TRBJ2-2 | . | once | TRBV27 | CTSSLLAGELFF | TGTACCAGCAGTTTACTAGCCGGGGAGCTGTTTTTT
TRBJ2-3 | . | few | TRBV6-5 | CASRPGQLISTDTQYF | TGTGCCAGCAGACCGGGACAACTAATTAGCACAGATACGCAGTATTTT
TRBJ1-5 | TRBD1 | . | TRBV28 | CASRPTTGNPNQPQHF | TGTGCCAGCAGACCCACGACAGGGAACCCTAATCAGCCCCAGCATTTT
TRBJ1-1 | . | few | TRBV19 | CASSIKGNTEAFF | TGTGCCAGTAGTATAAAGGGGAACACTGAAGCTTTCTTT
TRBJ2-7 | . | . | TRBV28 | CASSAGATYEQYF | TGTGCCAGCAGTGCGGGGGCTACCTACGAGCAGTACTTC
TRBJ1-4 | . | few | TRBV19 | CASSIGRRTNEKLFF | TGTGCCAGTAGTATAGGTAGGCGGACTAATGAAAAACTGTTTTTT
TRBJ2-2 | TRBD2 | many | TRBV4-3 | CASSQGFSGRNTGELFF | TGCGCCAGCAGCCAAGGGTTTAGCGGGAGAAACACCGGGGAGCTGTTTTTT
TRBJ1-1 | . | . | TRBV27 | CASSFSDRMNTEAFF | TGTGCCAGCAGTTTCTCAGACAGGATGAACACTGAAGCTTTCTTT
TRBJ1-2 | TRBD1 | few | TRBV15 | CATSRDVAGGSYGYTF | TGTGCCACCAGCAGAGATGTGGCAGGGGGGAGCTATGGCTACACCTTC
TRBJ1-2 | . | few | TRBV12-3/TRBV12-4 | CASSRQGFYGYTF | TGTGCCAGCAGCCGGCAGGGATTCTACGGCTACACCTTC
TRBJ2-2 | TRBD1 | . | TRBV10-3 | CAISEPSPGTANTGELFF | TGTGCCATCAGTGAGCCCTCCCCCGGGACAGCCAACACCGGGGAGCTGTTTTTT
TRBJ1-1 | . | few | TRBV20-1 | CSAPKGGRGVSTEAFF | TGCAGTGCCCCCAAGGGAGGCAGGGGAGTGAGCACTGAAGCTTTCTTT
TRBJ2-1 | . | once | TRBV11-2 | CASTPGLYSYNEQFF | TGTGCCAGCACCCCTGGGCTATACTCCTACAATGAGCAGTTCTTC
TRBJ1-1 | . | . | TRBV5-1 | CASSQAAQNTEAFF | TGCGCCAGCAGCCAGGCGGCCCAGAACACTGAAGCTTTCTTT
TRBJ2-1 | TRBD1 | many | TRBV11-2 | CASSSRGYNEQFF | TGTGCCAGCAGCTCCAGGGGGTACAATGAGCAGTTCTTC
TRBJ2-5 | . | many | TRBV20-1 | CSAIGGGETQETQYF | TGCAGTGCTATAGGGGGGGGAGAAACCCAAGAGACCCAGTACTTC
TRBJ2-5 | TRBD1 | few | TRBV7-9 | CASNPGQPQETQYF | TGTGCCAGTAACCCGGGACAGCCACAAGAGACCCAGTACTTC
TRBJ2-3 | TRBD2 | . | TRBV7-2 | CASSFAGLAGGADTQYF | TGTGCCAGCAGCTTTGCCGGACTAGCGGGAGGAGCAGATACGCAGTATTTT
TRBJ2-2 | . | few | TRBV29-1 | CSVEVGRELFF | TGCAGCGTTGAAGTGGGAAGGGAGCTGTTTTTT
TRBJ1-6 | . | . | TRBV5-1 | CASSLEGAPSSPLHF | TGCGCCAGCAGCTTGGAAGGGGCTCCTAGTTCACCCCTCCACTTT
TRBJ2-5 | TRBD2 | few | TRBV20-1 | CSARDAQRDQETQYF | TGCAGTGCTAGAGATGCCCAGCGGGATCAAGAGACCCAGTACTTC
TRBJ2-2 | TRBD2 | . | TRBV27 | CASSIRGGQNTGELFF | TGTGCCAGCAGTATCCGGGGGGGGCAGAACACCGGGGAGCTGTTTTTT
TRBJ2-5 | TRBD2 | few | TRBV14 | CASRRGLGGGKTQYF | TGTGCCAGCAGGCGGGGACTAGGAGGTGGTAAGACCCAGTACTTC
TRBJ2-5 | . | . | TRBV7-9 | CASSFLDRTQYF | TGTGCCAGCAGCTTCCTGGACAGGACCCAGTACTTC
TRBJ2-5 | TRBD1 | few | TRBV7-9 | CASSLGPTGETQYF | TGTGCCAGCAGCTTAGGACCGACAGGGGAGACCCAGTACTTC
TRBJ2-6 | . | . | TRBV5-4 | CASSLEPSGANVLTF | TGTGCCAGCAGCTTGGAACCCTCTGGGGCCAACGTCCTGACTTTC
TRBJ2-3 | TRBD2 | . | TRBV4-3 | CASSYTGTRSTDTQYF | TGCGCCAGCAGCTATACCGGGACTAGAAGCACAGATACGCAGTATTTT
TRBJ2-7 | TRBD1 | few | TRBV20-1 | CSATYRGPSGNEQYF | TGCAGTGCTACCTACAGGGGGCCAAGCGGGAACGAGCAGTACTTC
TRBJ2-5 | . | few | TRBV20-1 | CSAPGIQETQYF | TGCAGTGCACCAGGTATTCAAGAGACCCAGTACTTC
TRBJ2-4 | TRBD1 | few | TRBV6-5 | CASSLDRVQNIQYF | TGTGCCAGCAGTTTAGACAGGGTCCAAAACATTCAGTACTTC
TRBJ1-2 | . | . | TRBV21-1 | CASSKGAVDNYGYTF | TGTGCCAGCAGCAAAGGGGCGGTAGATAACTATGGCTACACCTTC
TRBJ2-1 | . | many | TRBV5-1 | CASSFGGQSNNEQFF | TGCGCCAGCAGCTTTGGCGGACAATCCAACAATGAGCAGTTCTTC
TRBJ2-6 | TRBD2 | . | TRBV11-2 | CASSYDASGRFFGANVLTF | TGTGCCAGCAGCTATGACGCTAGCGGGAGGTTTTTTGGGGCCAACGTCCTGACTTTC
TRBJ1-2 | TRBD1 | few | TRBV5-1 | CASSSQQGAHYGYTF | TGCGCCAGCAGCTCTCAACAGGGGGCTCACTATGGCTACACCTTC
TRBJ2-1 | . | few | TRBV3-1 | CASSQDRRERGEQFF | TGTGCCAGCAGCCAAGATCGAAGGGAGCGCGGTGAGCAGTTCTTC
TRBJ2-2 | TRBD1 | . | TRBV11-1 | CASRYQTGANTGELFF | TGTGCCAGCAGATACCAAACAGGGGCGAACACCGGGGAGCTGTTTTTT
TRBJ2-1 | . | . | TRBV4-3 | CASSQVAGLTHNEQFF | TGCGCCAGCAGCCAAGTGGCTGGCTTAACCCACAATGAGCAGTTCTTC
TRBJ2-5 | . | . | TRBV19 | CASSGAGAGETQYF | TGTGCCAGTAGTGGGGCCGGGGCCGGAGAGACCCAGTACTTC
TRBJ2-3 | TRBD2 | few | TRBV20-1 | CSARLAGEATDTQYF | TGCAGTGCTAGACTAGCGGGAGAGGCCACAGATACGCAGTATTTT
TRBJ2-5 | TRBD1 | . | TRBV11-2 | CASSLGDRVWETQYF | TGTGCCAGCAGCTTAGGAGACAGGGTTTGGGAGACCCAGTACTTC
TRBJ2-1 | . | few | TRBV4-3 | CASSQQETGTNEQFF | TGCGCCAGCAGCCAACAGGAAACAGGGACCAATGAGCAGTTCTTC
TRBJ2-7 | TRBD2 | . | TRBV6-1 | CASSPSGLAGYYEQYF | TGTGCCAGCAGCCCGTCGGGACTAGCGGGATACTACGAGCAGTACTTC
TRBJ2-1 | . | . | TRBV10-3 | CAISKELDNEQFF | TGTGCCATCAGCAAAGAACTGGACAATGAGCAGTTCTTC